These T cell receptor beta chains were read from a single sample in a study of beta chain features in type 1 diabetes. TCRdb's copy holds only in-frame clones and misses some; the assay was immunoSEQ multiplex PCR. This table holds 200,000 to 250,000 clones, roughly 16% found once. Specimen: naive CD4+ T cells from blood. These receptors came from a man between 25 and 39 years old with type 1 diabetes. The CDR3 runs from the conserved cysteine through the conserved F or W. A D gene is named only where the DNA matches it firmly. Where a row states a size, it is once, few, many or the class of an expanded clone; other rows omit it.

TRBJ2-4	TRBV7-2	TRBD1	few	TGTGCCAGCAGCCAACCCCGGGACAGGGAACGCAACATTCAGTACTTC	CASSQPRDRERNIQYF
TRBJ2-3	TRBV9	NA	NA	TGTGCCAGCAGCGTAGGTGTGGATACGCAGTATTTT	CASSVGVDTQYF
TRBJ2-3	TRBV4-1	NA	NA	TGCGCCAGCAGCCAAGACGGCAGCACAGATACGCAGTATTTT	CASSQDGSTDTQYF
TRBJ2-5	TRBV29-1	TRBD1	NA	TGCAGCATAAAAGGGGGCCGGGAGACCCAGTACTTC	CSIKGGRETQYF
TRBJ2-4	TRBV27	TRBD2	few	TGTGCCAGCAGTTTTGCTGGACTAGCGGGAAACATTCAGTACTTC	CASSFAGLAGNIQYF
TRBJ2-3	TRBV29-1	NA	few	TGCAGCTACTCGGCGGAGGGGGATACGCAGTATTTT	CSYSAEGDTQYF
TRBJ2-7	TRBV25-1	NA	NA	TGTGCCAGCAGTGAACCCCCCGACAGCTACGAGCAGTACTTC	CASSEPPDSYEQYF
TRBJ2-3	TRBV19	TRBD1	NA	TGTGCCAGTACCAACACCGGGACAGGGGGCCAAGATACGCAGTATTTT	CASTNTGTGGQDTQYF
TRBJ2-5	TRBV27	NA	NA	TGTGCCAGCAGTCTCCTGAACCGAAGGACCCAGTACTTC	CASSLLNRRTQYF
TRBJ2-3	TRBV28	NA	NA	TGTGCCAGCAGTTGGCAGGCCCCAGATACGCAGTATTTT	CASSWQAPDTQYF
TRBJ2-3	TRBV4-2	NA	few	TGTGCCAGCAGCCAAGATGGTTCTACAGATACGCAGTATTTT	CASSQDGSTDTQYF
TRBJ2-1	TRBV7-9	TRBD2	NA	TGTGCCCCAGAGGGAGGGAACAATGAGCAGTTCTTC	CAPEGGNNEQFF
TRBJ2-2	TRBV4-1	TRBD2	NA	TGCGCCAGCAGCCGAAGACAGGAGTCGCTAGCGGGAGAGGGCGGGGAGCTGTTTTTT	CASSRRQESLAGEGGELFF
TRBJ2-7	TRBV29-1	NA	few	TGCAGCGTTGGGGGGCAGGGAGCCTACGAGCAGTACTTC	CSVGGQGAYEQYF
TRBJ2-7	TRBV2	NA	NA	TGTGCCAGCAGTGAAGTGGCCGAGCAGTACTTC	CASSEVAEQYF
TRBJ2-2	TRBV7-2	TRBD2	once	TGTGCCAGCAGACTAGCGGCGAACACCGGGGAGCTGTTTTTT	CASRLAANTGELFF
TRBJ2-7	TRBV4-1	NA	NA	TGCGCCAGCAGCCAAGTGGACGTCTACGAGCAGTACTTC	CASSQVDVYEQYF
TRBJ2-7	TRBV15	NA	NA	TGTGCCACCAGCAGAGACCTGGGGTTGGGGACGGCCTACGAGCAGTACTTC	CATSRDLGLGTAYEQYF
TRBJ1-2	TRBV29-1	TRBD1	few	TGCAGCGTTGTGGCGGGACAGGGTGATATGGATGGCTACACCTTC	CSVVAGQGDMDGYTF
TRBJ2-3	TRBV7-3	NA	few	TGTGCCAGCAGCTTAACAGCCACAGATACGCAGTATTTT	CASSLTATDTQYF
TRBJ2-3	TRBV29-1	TRBD2	few	TGCAGCGTTGATGGTTGGGTAGCGGGTAGCACAGATACGCAGTATTTT	CSVDGWVAGSTDTQYF
TRBJ2-1	TRBV15	TRBD2	NA	TGTGCCACCAGCAGAAGGACTAGCGGGAGTTCCTACAATGAGCAGTTCTTC	CATSRRTSGSSYNEQFF
TRBJ1-1	TRBV29-1	NA	few	TGCAGCGTTGTGGAAACAGCCAACACTGAAGCTTTCTTT	CSVVETANTEAFF
TRBJ2-1	TRBV5-4	NA	few	TGTGCCAGCAGCTTGGACCTCCTAGGACGTGAGCAGTTCTTC	CASSLDLLGREQFF
TRBJ1-1	TRBV14	NA	few	TGTGCCAGCAGCCAAGATCTCTCTGACACTGAAGCTTTCTTT	CASSQDLSDTEAFF
TRBJ1-5	TRBV30	NA	NA	TGTGCCTGGAGTGTACTAGGGCGGATAAATCAGCCCCAGCATTTT	CAWSVLGRINQPQHF
TRBJ1-1	TRBV19	NA	NA	TGTGCCAGTAGTCAACCAGGGGAGCGATACAATGAAGCTTTCTTT	CASSQPGERYNEAFF
TRBJ2-1	TRBV2	TRBD2	few	TGTGCCAGCAGGCGGGAGCACAATGAGCAGTTCTTC	CASRREHNEQFF
TRBJ1-1	TRBV25-1	NA	few	TGTGCCAGCAGGGAAAACACTGAAGCTTTCTTT	CASRENTEAFF
TRBJ2-5	TRBV29-1	NA	NA	TGCAGCGGGTCCGGGACCTCAGGGAGGGAGACCCAGTACTTC	CSGSGTSGRETQYF
TRBJ1-1	TRBV6-5	NA	NA	TGTGCCACCCGACTGGACAGTACTGAAGCTTTCTTT	CATRLDSTEAFF
TRBJ2-5	TRBV5-1	NA	few	TGCGCCAGCAGCTTGGAATGGGAGACCCAGTACTTC	CASSLEWETQYF
TRBJ2-1	TRBV9	TRBD2	few	TGTGCCAGCACTTCAATAGCGGGTAATAATGAGCAGTTCTTC	CASTSIAGNNEQFF
TRBJ2-4	TRBV29-1	NA	few	TGCAGCGGACAAGGGTCGGACATTCAGTACTTC	CSGQGSDIQYF
TRBJ2-7	TRBV6-5	TRBD1	NA	TGTGCCAGCAGCACCGGGACAGGGATTGACTACGAGCAGTACTTC	CASSTGTGIDYEQYF
TRBJ2-3	TRBV29-1	NA	few	TGCAGCGTGGGTGGGGCGAGCACAGATACGCAGTATTTT	CSVGGASTDTQYF
TRBJ2-5	TRBV29-1	NA	few	TGCAGCGTTGATGGGGCGGGCCAAGAGACCCAGTACTTC	CSVDGAGQETQYF
TRBJ2-4	TRBV18	NA	NA	TGTGCCAGCTCACTGATGGAGGGCTTGTATAACATTCAGTACTTC	CASSLMEGLYNIQYF
TRBJ2-7	TRBV6-5	NA	few	TGTGCCAGCAGTTACGGAAGGGACACCGCCTACGAGCAGTACTTC	CASSYGRDTAYEQYF
TRBJ2-7	TRBV25-1	NA	few	TGTGCCAGCAGTGAAGTGGGTAGTAGGTCCTACGAGCAGTACTTC	CASSEVGSRSYEQYF
TRBJ2-3	TRBV5-1	NA	NA	TGCGCCAGCAGCTCTGGGGTCACAGATACGCAGTATTTT	CASSSGVTDTQYF
TRBJ2-1	TRBV27	TRBD2	NA	TGTGCCAGCAGATTTAGCGGGAGCTCCTACAATGAGCAGTTCTTC	CASRFSGSSYNEQFF
TRBJ2-5	TRBV28	NA	NA	TGTGCCAGCAGCTCCGGGCCACTGGGGTACTTC	CASSSGPLGYF
TRBJ2-5	TRBV10-3	TRBD1	NA	TGTGCCATCAGTGAACAGGGGGCCCAAGAGACCCAGTACTTC	CAISEQGAQETQYF
TRBJ2-7	TRBV4-1	TRBD2	few	TGCGCCAGCAGCCAAGGTAGCGGGAGATCGGCCTACGAGCAGTACTTC	CASSQGSGRSAYEQYF
TRBJ2-1	TRBV29-1	NA	NA	TGCAGCGTCGGCGTGAAATTTTCCTACAATGAGCAGTTCTTC	CSVGVKFSYNEQFF